A single sample is the source of the 25 T cell receptor beta chains below, sequenced in a study of T cells in Graves' hyperthyroidism and ophthalmopathy. TCR beta CDR3 region amplification was performed from RNA transcripts. A first-round RT-PCR of the TCR CDR3 used the HTBI primer set. TCRdb reprocessed the multiplex PCR reads via MiXCR and lists one record per CDR3 protein. Here the sample spans about 680,000 distinct CDR3 sequences, 35% being singletons. What was sequenced was blood. All receptors come from a woman in her thirties or forties with Graves' hyperthyroidism.

The CDR3 loop is CASSAQQAGTGEETQYF. As DNA, the CDR3 is TGTGCCAGCAGCGCTCAACAGGCCGGGACAGGGGAAGAGACCCAGTACTTC. V usage is TRBV11-2 and J usage is TRBJ2-5; 10 nucleotides agree with TRBD1. The CDR3 runs to 17 residues. CDR1 is SGHAT, CDR2 FQNNGV, per germline. Trimming took 5 bases from V and 3 from J; bases not matched to a gene: 12.

To note about this clonotype: A read error is possible here, since a much larger clone lies one base away. V usage is TRBV20-1 and J usage is TRBJ1-1, with 8 bases aligning to TRBD1. Germline values: CDR1 DFQATT, CDR2 SNEGSKA (reference sequence). This CDR3 region has 12 residues. J gave up 3 bases and V 4 bases, and 1 base lay outside the gene matches. DNA of the CDR3: TGCAGTGCTATCAGGGGGCACACTGAAGCTTTCTTT. Amino acids: CSAIRGHTEAFF.

This chain links TRBV6-5 with TRBJ1-4; 7 bases align to TRBD1. The V and J ends lost 6 bases and 5 bases, in that order; junction bases with no gene match: 9. Per the germline V gene, CDR1 is MNHEY and CDR2 is SVGAGI. The CDR3 has 15 amino acids. The CDR3 reads CASRDRLPRNEKLFF. In DNA, the CDR3 is TGTGCCAGCAGGGACAGGCTTCCTCGAAATGAAAAACTGTTTTTT.

This clonotype occurred many times. The J gene is TRBJ1-6, the V gene TRBV7-2; the D gene is possibly TRBD1 (5 bases). Germline V gives CDR1 SGHTA, CDR2 FQGNSA. This CDR3 is built from 14 residues. Trimming removed 4 bases at V and 7 bases at J, with 11 bases between. The CDR3 loop is CASSWQGNNSPLHF. Written as DNA, the CDR3 is TGTGCCAGCAGCTGGCAGGGAAACAATTCACCCCTCCACTTT.

This clonotype was recorded many times. The rearrangement links TRBV11-2 to TRBJ2-7; possibly TRBD1 for D (6 bases). From germline, CDR1 is SGHAT and CDR2 FQNNGV. V was shortened by 5 bases and J by 3 bases, with 11 bases between the two germline ends. This CDR3 has 13 residues. The CDR3 protein is CASSLRQDYEQYF. CDR3 DNA: TGTGCCAGCAGCCTCCGACAGGACTACGAGCAGTACTTC.

The J gene is TRBJ1-5, the V gene TRBV24-1; 7 nucleotides line up with TRBD1. Germline trimming cut 10 bases from V and 5 bases from J; bases unmatched to any gene: 10. There are 14 residues in the CDR3. Germline V gene data show CDR1 as KGHDR and CDR2 as SFDVKD. The CDR3 protein is CATSRGGVDQPQHF. Here the CDR3 DNA reads TGTGCCACAAGCAGGGGGGGGGTAGATCAGCCCCAGCATTTT.

The chain links TRBV7-8 to TRBJ1-2; D not certain. This CDR3 is 13 amino acids long. V was trimmed by 5 bases and J by 6 bases, leaving 13 bases between them. Per the germline V gene, CDR1 is SGHVS and CDR2 is FQNEAQ. This CDR3 is CASSLRAGHGYTF. DNA of the CDR3: TGTGCCAGCAGCCTAAGAGCTGGGCATGGCTACACCTTC. Full variable domain (missing parts from reference TRBV7-8 and TRBJ1-2): GAGVSQSPRYKVAKRGQDVALRCDPISGHVSLFWYQQALGQGPEFLTYFQNEAQLDKSGLPSDRFFAERPEGSVSTLKIQRTQQEDSAVYLCASSLRAGHGYTFGSGTRLTVV.

This sequence joins TRBV4-3 and TRBJ1-2, with a possible D match to TRBD1 (5 bases). The CDR3 consists of 15 residues. Germline V CDR1 and CDR2: LGHNA, YSLEER. V lost 3 bases, J lost 0 bases, and 11 bases lay in between. CDR3 in amino acids: CASSHSRGANYGYTF. The CDR3 coding sequence is TGCGCCAGCAGCCATAGCCGGGGGGCTAACTATGGCTACACCTTC.

This sequence joins TRBV18 and TRBJ1-2; TRBD1 aligns across 7 bases. J was trimmed by 3 bases and V by 0 bases; bases with no gene match: 1. Germline CDR1 reads KGHSH; CDR2 reads LQKENI. The CDR3 is made up of 14 amino acids. The CDR3 sequence: CASSPPTGYYGYTF. CDR3 coding DNA: TGTGCCAGCTCACCACCGACAGGGTACTATGGCTACACCTTC.

Remarks on this clonotype: A read error is possible here, since a much larger clone lies one base away. The chain combines TRBV7-2 with TRBJ1-3; D ambiguous. Germline V gene data show CDR1 as SGHTA and CDR2 as FQGNSA. Trimming left V 3 bases short and J 0 bases short, with 9 bases between. CDR3 size: 15 residues. CDR3 DNA sequence: TGTGCCAGCAGCTTTCGGGCTGTCTCTGGAAACACCATATATTTT. Protein product: CASSFRAVSGNTIYF.

This clonotype appeared a few times. The rearrangement joins TRBV7-2 to TRBJ2-4; 8 nucleotides agree with TRBD1. Looked up from germline, CDR1 is SGHTA and CDR2 is FQGNSA. V lost 5 bases, J lost 4 bases, and 4 bases stayed unmatched. This CDR3 has 14 amino acids. CDR3 DNA sequence: TGTGCCAGCAGCGGAAGGGACAGGAAAAACATTCAGTACTTC. Amino acid sequence: CASSGRDRKNIQYF.

In its sample, this clonotype was seen a few times. This chain joins TRBV28 and TRBJ2-7; TRBD1 aligns across 9 bases. CDR1 is MDHEN, CDR2 SYDVKM, per germline. J was trimmed by 4 bases and V by 6 bases; bases with no gene match: 7. This CDR3 contains 14 residues. In nucleotides, the CDR3 is TGTGCCAGCAGGAGGGACAGGGTAAAGTACGAGCAGTACTTC. Protein: CASRRDRVKYEQYF. Combining the CDR3 with reference TRBV28 and TRBJ2-7 gives the whole variable domain DVKVTQSSRYLVKRTGEKVFLECVQDMDHENMFWYRQDPGLGLRLIYFSYDVKMKEKGDIPEGYSVSREKKERFSLILESASTNQTSMYLCASRRDRVKYEQYFGPGTRLTVT.

There are many counts of this clonotype. The rearrangement joins TRBV2 to TRBJ1-2; D remains ambiguous. V was shortened by 6 bases and J by 5 bases, with 10 bases between the two germline ends. This CDR3 is built from 12 residues. Germline V lookup: CDR1 SNHLY, CDR2 FYNNEI. Here the CDR3 DNA reads TGTGCCAGCAGGCAACCAGAATATGGCTACACCTTC. Translation: CASRQPEYGYTF.

Note on this clonotype: A much more abundant neighbour one base away suggests this may be a read error. The chain couples TRBV6-1 to TRBJ1-2; D is ambiguous. The CDR3 totals 13 residues. Germline CDR1 is MNHNS and CDR2 is SASEGT. The CDR3 sequence: CASSLEEDYDYTF. The DNA for the CDR3 is TGTGCCAGCAGCCTGGAGGAAGACTATGACTACACCTTC.

CDR3 residues: CASSTRAGPLEGYTF. Written as DNA, the CDR3 is TGTGCCAGTTCTACGAGGGCAGGCCCTCTCGAAGGCTACACCTTC. V is TRBV19 and J is TRBJ1-2; no clear D gene. Trimming took off 8 bases at V and 8 bases at J, with 24 bases between the two ends. The CDR3 length is 15 residues. Germline CDR1 LNHDA, CDR2 SQIVND (reference sequence). The complete variable domain, with remaining parts taken from reference TRBV19 and TRBJ1-2, reads DGGITQSPKYLFRKEGQNVTLSCEQNLNHDAMYWYRQDPGQGLRLIYYSQIVNDFQKGDIAEGYSVSREKKESFPLTVTSAQKNPTAFYLCASSTRAGPLEGYTFGSGTRLTVV.

This rearrangement joins TRBV28 to TRBJ1-2; D unclear. Trimming shortened V by 1 base and J by 3 bases, and 12 bases separated the two germline ends. This CDR3 contains 15 residues. CDR1 and CDR2 (germline): MDHEN, SYDVKM. DNA of the CDR3: TGTGCCAGCAGTTTATCGTTCGCAGGATACTATGGCTACACCTTC. Translation gives CASSLSFAGYYGYTF.

Points on this clonotype: A read error may be the cause here, since a much bigger clone is one base away. V and J are TRBV20-1 and TRBJ2-7; no firm D call. The germline V gene has CDR1 DFQATT and CDR2 SNEGSKA (reference sequence). The CDR3 is 13 residues long. In DNA, the CDR3 is TGCAGTGCTAGAGATACGGCAGTTTACGAGCGGTACTTC. Its translation: CSARDTAVYERYF.

The table lists this clonotype with a few counts. The chain links TRBV14 to TRBJ1-1; the D is unclear. CDR3 size: 14 residues. Germline V gives CDR1 SGHDN, CDR2 FVKESK. The V and J ends lost 0 bases and 7 bases respectively, with 12 bases between them. This CDR3 reads CASSQDRVGFEAFF. For the CDR3, the DNA is TGTGCCAGCAGCCAAGATAGAGTAGGGTTTGAAGCTTTCTTT.

This clonotype appeared once. The chain is built from TRBV10-3 and TRBJ2-5; 13 bases fit TRBD2. Germline CDR1 reads ENHRY; CDR2 reads SYGVKD. V gave up 3 bases and J gave up 7 bases; unmatched junction bases: 8. This CDR3 contains 16 residues. The CDR3 nucleotides are TGTGCCATCAGTGAAAATGGACTAGCGGGGGTGGTGACCCAGTACTTC. Its translation is CAISENGLAGVVTQYF.

This clonotype was recorded a few times. CDR3 sequence: CASRWTENTEAFF. In nucleotides, the CDR3 is TGTGCCAGCAGGTGGACTGAGAACACTGAAGCTTTCTTT. The chain joins TRBV10-3 to TRBJ1-1, with D hard to call. The CDR3 length is 13 residues. CDR1 and CDR2 (germline): ENHRY, SYGVKD. V shed 10 bases and J shed 1 base, with 13 bases lying between them.

This clonotype was seen many times. V gene TRBV20-1 combines with J gene TRBJ2-7; TRBD1 agrees at 8 bases. This CDR3 spans 13 amino acids. The germline V gene has CDR1 DFQATT and CDR2 SNEGSKA (reference sequence). Trimming at V came to 5 bases and at J to 0 bases, leaving 3 bases not matched to a gene. The chain's CDR3 is CSARTGNSYEQYF. CDR3 sequence (DNA): TGCAGTGCTCGGACAGGGAACTCCTACGAGCAGTACTTC.

This clonotype has a handful of counts. The chain uses TRBV29-1 and TRBJ2-7; TRBD1 agrees at 8 bases. V lost 4 bases and J lost 1; bases outside the gene matches: 6. The CDR3 covers 14 residues. The germline V gene encodes CDR1 SQVTM and CDR2 ANQGSEA. CDR3 amino acids: CSVGKQGGSYEQYF. In DNA form, the CDR3 reads TGCAGCGTTGGCAAACAGGGGGGTTCCTACGAGCAGTACTTC.

The chain is built from TRBV12-5 and TRBJ2-7; D perhaps matches TRBD1 (5 bases). This CDR3 contains 14 residues. The germline CDR1 and CDR2 sequences are LGHNT and FRNRAP. V lost 4 bases, J lost 3 bases, and 13 bases lay in between. The DNA of the CDR3 is TGTGCTAGTGGTTCAGGCCGAGACAGCTACGAGCAGTACTTC. This encodes CASGSGRDSYEQYF.

This clonotype was detected a few times. The chain is built from TRBV24-1 and TRBJ1-1; D is unclear. The length of the CDR3 is 12 residues. The V end was cut by 6 bases, the J end by 2 bases, with 6 bases between. CDR1 and CDR2 (germline): KGHDR, SFDVKD. CDR3 sequence: CATSNQNTEAFF. The CDR3 coding sequence is TGTGCCACCAGTAACCAAAACACTGAAGCTTTCTTT.

This clonotype has at least ten counts. This sequence joins TRBV13 and TRBJ1-2; 9 nucleotides match TRBD1. The CDR3 is 15 amino acids. V dropped 5 bases and J dropped 5; count of bases not matched to a gene: 9. The V gene's germline CDR1 is PRHDT and CDR2 FYEKMQ (reference sequence). CDR3 protein: CASSMQGQGIYGYTF. The DNA for the CDR3 is TGTGCCAGCAGCATGCAGGGACAGGGAATTTATGGCTACACCTTC. Full variable domain (remainder filled in from reference TRBV13 and TRBJ1-2): AAGVIQSPRHLIKEKRETATLKCYPIPRHDTVYWYQQGPGQDPQFLISFYEKMQSDKGSIPDRFSAQQFSDYHSELNMSSLELGDSALYFCASSMQGQGIYGYTFGSGTRLTVV.